Included here is one T cell receptor (beta chain) sequence, with context. The target antigen is unknown. These data originate in a study of OX40 agonist ivuxolimab in advanced cancers. The wider study: Partial responses were observed in three patients, of whom one had hepatocellular carcinoma and two had cutaneous melanoma.

Data came from immunoSEQ multiplex PCR; TCRdb stores just in-frame clones and leaves some out. The sample lists 90,000 to 100,000 clones; 70% to 90% were seen once. Study-wide results and limits: The authors did not determine the antigen specificity of the expanded peripheral T cells.

The sequenced sample was CD4+ or CD8+ T cells sorted from blood, obtained in a trial of the OX40 agonist ivuxolimab. The TCR sequence derives from an adult with an advanced solid tumor such as melanoma, head and neck, liver or kidney cancer.

CDR3 in amino acids: CASSEGGRGKETQYF. The CDR3 DNA sequence: TGTGCCAGCAGTGAAGGCGGCAGGGGAAAAGAGACCCAGTACTTC. The rearrangement joins TRBV2 to TRBJ2-5, with a possible D match to TRBD1 (6 bases). Trimming removed 1 base from V and 3 bases from J, with 12 bases in between. Germline CDR1 and CDR2: SNHLY and FYNNEI. The CDR3 consists of 15 residues.